A single sample is the source of the 6 T cell receptor beta chains below, sequenced in a study of blood T cell repertoires in COVID-19. The assay was immunoSEQ multiplex PCR, and TCRdb's table has in-frame clones only and misses some. The data hold roughly 200,000 clones, with roughly 88% observed a single time. The sequencing sample was made of peripheral blood. The source is a human donor in a cohort sampled during active COVID-19.

The chain carries TRBV28 and TRBJ2-4, with 10 bases that match TRBD1. V lost 6 bases, J lost 1 base, and 9 bases stayed unmatched. The germline V gene encodes CDR1 MDHEN and CDR2 SYDVKM. This CDR3 is 17 amino acids long. The CDR3 sequence: CASSTARQGAAKNIQYF. In DNA, the CDR3 is TGTGCCAGCAGCACCGCCCGACAGGGGGCGGCCAAAAACATTCAGTACTTC.

The genes are TRBV7-9 and TRBJ2-1; 8 bases align to TRBD2. CDR3 length: 16 amino acids. Germline assignment: CDR1 SEHNR and CDR2 FQNEAQ (reference sequence). V was clipped by 4 bases and J by 5 bases; unmatched bases: 10. CDR3 bases: TGTGCCAGCAGCTCAAAGAGCGGGAGTAGAAACAATGAGCAGTTCTTC. Protein product: CASSSKSGSRNNEQFF.

V gene TRBV28 combines with J gene TRBJ2-7; tentatively, D is TRBD2 (5 bases). CDR1 is MDHEN, CDR2 SYDVKM, per germline. V lost 7 bases and J lost 7, with 20 bases in between. This CDR3 has 14 amino acids. The CDR3 protein is CASTPSLLGKEQYF. CDR3 DNA: TGTGCCAGCACCCCGTCACTCCTCGGGAAAGAGCAGTACTTC. Full variable domain (outside the CDR3, taken from reference TRBV28 and TRBJ2-7): DVKVTQSSRYLVKRTGEKVFLECVQDMDHENMFWYRQDPGLGLRLIYFSYDVKMKEKGDIPEGYSVSREKKERFSLILESASTNQTSMYLCASTPSLLGKEQYFGPGTRLTVT.

The rearrangement links TRBV7-2 to TRBJ1-3, with D tentatively TRBD1 (6 bases). The CDR3 is 16 amino acids. V lost 8 bases, J lost 3 bases, and 20 bases lay in between. The germline CDR1 and CDR2 sequences are SGHTA and FQGNSA. This CDR3 is CASGYGQSPFGNTIYF. In DNA form, the CDR3 reads TGTGCCAGCGGATACGGACAGTCGCCTTTTGGAAACACCATATATTTT.

The chain has TRBV27 and TRBJ2-1, with 7 bases fitting TRBD1. Germline V CDR1 and CDR2: MNHEY, SMNVEV (reference sequence). This CDR3 is 16 amino acids long. J gave up 9 bases and V 2 bases, and 13 bases lay outside the gene matches. CDR3 DNA sequence: TGTGCCAGCAGTTTAATCCCACGGTTGTCAGGGGGTGAGCAGTTCTTC. Amino acid sequence: CASSLIPRLSGGEQFF.

This chain joins TRBV29-1 and TRBJ2-1; TRBD2 matches 12 bases. The V gene end was trimmed by 5 bases and the J gene end by 5 bases; junction bases not matched to a gene: 4. CDR3 length: 14 amino acids. Per the germline V gene, CDR1 is SQVTM and CDR2 is ANQGSEA. Here the CDR3 DNA reads TGCAGCGTTCAGAGACTAGCGGGAGACAATGAGCAGTTCTTC. Amino acid sequence: CSVQRLAGDNEQFF.